Below, 25 T cell receptor beta chains from the same sample are listed, as sequenced in a study of regulatory T cells in long-lasting Graves disease. CDR3-region Arm-PCR and iRepertoire HTBI primers produced the TCR beta libraries. One entry per CDR3 protein results from TCRdb running MiXCR on the multiplex PCR reads. Among 300,000 to 500,000 distinct CDR3 sequences, less than 25% were seen once, and the ten largest hold 20% to 25%. This sample's time point: persistent/refractory GD, antithyroid drugs over 5 years with positive TRAb. Following extraction of RNA from PBMCs, that RNA was used to make the TCR library. The starting material was peripheral blood mononuclear cells (PBMCs), obtained when the disease was refractory, from a patient treated with antithyroid drugs. These receptors were taken from a female donor with Graves disease.

There are many counts of this clonotype. The chain is built from TRBV3-1 and TRBJ1-1; D is unclear. Looked up from germline, CDR1 is LGHDT and CDR2 is YNNKEL (reference sequence). The CDR3 sequence is 16 residues long. V lost 4 bases, J lost 0 bases, and 15 bases lay in between. CDR3 sequence: CASSLKIASLNTEAFF. CDR3 DNA: TGTGCCAGCAGCCTCAAGATAGCGAGCTTGAACACTGAAGCTTTCTTT.

The chain employs TRBV20-1 and TRBJ1-6, with a possible D match to TRBD1 (5 bases). There are 13 residues in the CDR3. Germline assignment: CDR1 DFQATT and CDR2 SNEGSKA (reference sequence). Trimming removed 3 bases from V and 7 bases from J, with 10 bases in between. As DNA, the CDR3 is TGCAGTGCTAGGGCGGGGGTCAATTCACCCCTCCACTTT. Protein product: CSARAGVNSPLHF.

The CDR3 nucleotides are TGTGCCAGCAGCTACGGGACAGGGGCTGCTGGGGCCAACGTCCTGACTTTC. This encodes CASSYGTGAAGANVLTF. The V and J genes are TRBV7-6 and TRBJ2-6; 10 nucleotides align to TRBD1. Germline CDR1 and CDR2: SGHVS and FNYEAQ. Trimming removed 4 bases from V and 2 bases from J; junction bases left unmatched: 5. The CDR3 is 17 residues long.

This clonotype has only a few counts. CDR3 sequence reads: CAWSRDSGSGNTIYF. The CDR3 coding sequence is TGTGCCTGGAGCCGGGACTCGGGATCCGGAAACACCATATATTTT. This chain joins TRBV30 and TRBJ1-3; possible D gene TRBD1, 5 bases. V shed 3 bases and J shed 4 bases, with 16 bases lying between them. Germline V CDR1 and CDR2: GTSNPN, SVGIG (reference sequence). The CDR3 runs to 15 residues.

There are many counts of this clonotype. V and J are TRBV12-3 or TRBV12-4 and TRBJ2-7, with 10 bases matching TRBD1. The length of the CDR3 is 15 residues. Trimming removed 6 bases from V and 4 bases from J; junction bases left unmatched: 9. The CDR3 loop is CASSQDRGTLYEQYF. DNA of the CDR3: TGTGCCAGCAGCCAGGACAGGGGGACTCTATACGAGCAGTACTTC.

This clonotype has a count of ten or more. This rearrangement joins TRBV6-5 to TRBJ1-1; D possibly corresponds to TRBD1 (5 bases). CDR1 and CDR2 (germline): MNHEY, SVGAGI. The V and J ends lost 0 bases and 1 base respectively, with 18 bases between them. This CDR3 contains 18 residues. The CDR3 sequence: CASSYSRLVWGRNTEAFF. Written as DNA, the CDR3 is TGTGCCAGCAGTTACTCGAGGCTCGTCTGGGGACGGAACACTGAAGCTTTCTTT.

This clonotype has only a few counts. V usage is TRBV6-1 and J usage is TRBJ2-5; D is tentatively TRBD1 or TRBD2 (5 bases each). Germline CDR1 reads MNHNS; CDR2 reads SASEGT. The length of the CDR3 is 13 residues. Trimming took off 8 bases at V and 5 bases at J, with 15 bases between the two ends. This CDR3 reads CASGGTLPETQYF. DNA of the CDR3: TGTGCCAGCGGTGGGACCCTACCGGAGACCCAGTACTTC.

This clonotype has a handful of counts. This chain uses TRBV7-6 with TRBJ2-5; D remains unclear. The CDR3 totals 19 residues. Germline CDR1 reads SGHVS; CDR2 reads FNYEAQ. V lost 2 bases, J lost 3 bases, and 25 bases lay in between. The CDR3 DNA sequence: TGTGCCAGCAGCTTAAGGCGCCCCGTTCCCAACACAGAAGAAGAGACCCAGTACTTC. Its translation: CASSLRRPVPNTEEETQYF.

V is TRBV27 and J is TRBJ2-2; 7 bases fit TRBD1. Germline CDR1 MNHEY, CDR2 SMNVEV (reference sequence). The V segment lost 10 bases and the J segment 8 bases; nucleotides outside the gene matches: 16. This CDR3 region has 15 residues. DNA of the CDR3: TGTGCCACCCGATCCTACAGGGGAGTGGTGGGGGAGCTGTTTTTT. The encoded protein is CATRSYRGVVGELFF.

This clonotype was detected only once. A much larger clone differs by one base, so this may be a read error. The gene calls are TRBV29-1 and TRBJ1-1; D is undetermined. Per the germline V gene, CDR1 is SQVTM and CDR2 is ANQGSEA. The CDR3 has 12 residues. Deletions cut 8 bases from V and 1 base from J, with 11 bases between. This CDR3 reads CSTSDPNTEAFF. Here the CDR3 DNA reads TGCAGCACAAGTGACCCGAACACTGAAGCTTTCTTT.

On this clonotype: Since a far larger clone is one base different, this is likely a read error. The chain recombines TRBV12-3 or TRBV12-4 with TRBJ1-5; 11 nucleotides match TRBD1. The CDR3 totals 13 residues. The V and J ends lost 9 bases and 6 bases, in that order; junction bases with no gene match: 4. The CDR3 reads CARRGQGVQPQHF. Here the CDR3 DNA reads TGTGCCAGAAGGGGACAGGGGGTTCAGCCCCAGCATTTT.

The sample holds many counts of this clonotype. The V call is TRBV9, the J call TRBJ1-4; D not certain. V lost 2 bases and J lost 8, with 13 bases in between. CDR1 is SGDLS and CDR2 is YYNGEE in the germline V gene. The CDR3 contains 14 residues. The CDR3 region has the DNA TGTGCCAGCAGCGTGGGATCAGGAAAGGAAAAACTGTTTTTT. This codes for CASSVGSGKEKLFF.

This clonotype has at least ten counts. V gene TRBV6-1 combines with J gene TRBJ2-2; no firm D call. Germline V CDR1 and CDR2: MNHNS, SASEGT. Trimming took 5 bases from V and 5 from J, leaving 9 bases between them. This CDR3 spans 13 amino acids. CDR3 sequence (DNA): TGTGCCAGCAGTAAAACCGAGACCGGGGAGCTGTTTTTT. As protein: CASSKTETGELFF.

The chain joins TRBV30 to TRBJ1-3, with D unresolved. CDR3 length: 12 amino acids. Germline CDR1 and CDR2: GTSNPN and SVGIG (reference sequence). V gave up 4 bases and J gave up 2 bases, with 6 bases separating them. The CDR3: CAWKGAGNTIYF. CDR3 coding DNA: TGTGCCTGGAAAGGTGCTGGAAACACCATATATTTT.

CDR3 DNA: TGCGCCAGCAGCTTGGAGGTGGGGAGTAATGAAAAACTGTTTTTT. Protein product: CASSLEVGSNEKLFF. The rearrangement links TRBV5-1 to TRBJ1-4; D remains ambiguous. The germline V and J ends were trimmed by 0 bases and 4 bases, with 10 bases remaining between them. Germline V gene lookup returns CDR1 SGHRS and CDR2 YFSETQ. The length of the CDR3 is 15 residues.

This clonotype showed up just a few times. The chain links TRBV27 to TRBJ2-2; D is unresolved. CDR1 and CDR2 from the germline V gene are MNHEY and SMNVEV (reference sequence). This CDR3 has 15 residues. The ends were cut back, 3 bases at V and 7 bases at J, with 15 bases in the middle. The CDR3 protein is CASSLDLPPYGELFF. DNA of the CDR3: TGTGCCAGCAGTTTGGACCTACCCCCTTACGGGGAGCTGTTTTTT.

The chain links TRBV19 to TRBJ1-6; D possibly corresponds to TRBD1 (5 bases). Trimming removed 5 bases at V and 6 bases at J, with 20 bases between. CDR3 length equals 17 residues. Germline CDR1 LNHDA, CDR2 SQIVND (reference sequence). The CDR3 nucleotides read TGTGCCAGTAGTGTTCAAGGGACCCCGCCGATTAATTCACCCCTCCACTTT. Translating it yields CASSVQGTPPINSPLHF.

Only a few counts were recorded for this clonotype. V gene TRBV7-9 combines with J gene TRBJ2-7; no clear D gene. Trimming stripped 5 bases from V and 2 bases from J, with 13 bases between. The CDR3 extends over 14 amino acids. CDR1 is SEHNR and CDR2 is FQNEAQ in the germline V gene (reference sequence). CDR3 nucleotide sequence: TGTGCCAGCAGCACATCGACAAGCCCCTACGAGCAGTACTTC. This sequence encodes CASSTSTSPYEQYF.

This clonotype occurred once. The chain is built from TRBV7-8 and TRBJ2-3, with D unclear. CDR1 is SGHVS, CDR2 FQNEAQ, per germline. The CDR3 length is 14 residues. Trimming shortened V by 6 bases and J by 1 base, and 11 bases separated the two germline ends. In DNA form, the CDR3 reads TGTGCCAGCAGTGAAGTCGGTGGCACAGATACGCAGTATTTT. Translating it yields CASSEVGGTDTQYF.

This clonotype showed up many times. The CDR3 is CASSPGSDGYEQYF. The DNA for the CDR3 is TGTGCCAGCAGTCCCGGTTCGGACGGCTACGAGCAGTACTTC. The chain combines TRBV28 with TRBJ2-7; no reliable D call. The CDR3 sequence is 14 residues long. CDR1 is MDHEN, CDR2 SYDVKM, per germline. V was trimmed by 5 bases and J by 3 bases, leaving 14 bases between them.

This chain links TRBV25-1 with TRBJ1-2, with D possibly being TRBD1 (6 bases). From germline, CDR1 is MGHDK and CDR2 SYGVNS. The CDR3 covers 13 residues. Deletions cut 7 bases from V and 6 bases from J, with 15 bases between. The CDR3 loop reads CASKDSSSNGYTF. The CDR3 nucleotides are TGTGCCAGCAAGGACAGTTCCAGCAATGGCTACACCTTC.

CDR3 sequence: CSAQAGQLAPRADTQYF. CDR3 coding DNA: TGCAGTGCTCAAGCCGGCCAACTAGCGCCACGGGCGGATACGCAGTATTTT. The gene calls are TRBV20-1 and TRBJ2-3; TRBD2 aligns across 7 bases. The CDR3 loop spans 17 amino acids. Germline CDR1 is DFQATT and CDR2 is SNEGSKA (reference sequence). J was trimmed by 6 bases and V by 5 bases; bases with no gene match: 20.

This clonotype turned up a few times. This rearrangement joins TRBV7-2 to TRBJ2-7; D is perhaps TRBD1 (6 bases). Trimming left V 3 bases short and J 4 bases short, with 16 bases between. The CDR3 runs to 15 residues. Per the germline V gene, CDR1 is SGHTA and CDR2 is FQGNSA. The CDR3 sequence is CASSFSLGGRYEQYF. In DNA form, the CDR3 reads TGTGCCAGCAGCTTTTCGCTTGGGGGCAGGTACGAGCAGTACTTC. The entire variable domain, with the rest obtained from reference TRBV7-2 and TRBJ2-7, is as follows: GAGVSQSPSNKVTEKGKDVELRCDPISGHTALYWYRQSLGQGLEFLIYFQGNSAPDKSGLPSDRFSAERTGGSVSTLTIQRTQQEDSAVYLCASSFSLGGRYEQYFGPGTRLTVT.

This clonotype has at least ten counts. V usage is TRBV2 and J usage is TRBJ2-7; possibly TRBD1 for D (6 bases). This CDR3 comprises 15 residues. V was pared by 4 bases and J by 0 bases, with 13 bases between. Germline V gene lookup returns CDR1 SNHLY and CDR2 FYNNEI. CDR3 residues: CASSVGGQLSYEQYF. CDR3 bases: TGTGCCAGCAGTGTCGGCGGACAGCTCTCCTACGAGCAGTACTTC.

As for this clonotype: A much bigger clone sits one base away, suggesting this may be a read error. The V gene is TRBV6-1, the J gene TRBJ1-2; 7 nucleotides align to TRBD1. This CDR3 has 14 residues. V gave up 7 bases and J gave up 4 bases; unmatched junction bases: 9. Germline CDR1 is MNHNS and CDR2 is SASEGT. The CDR3 DNA sequence: TGTGCCAGCAACCTAGACGGGGACAGCTATGGCTACACCTTC. Residues: CASNLDGDSYGYTF.